The 26 T cell receptor beta chains presented below share a single source sample, sequenced in a study of a mutant IDH1 vaccine in newly diagnosed glioma. Time point: week 11, during vaccination. In every dose of vaccine, 300 ug of mutant IDH1 20-mer peptide was given alongside topical imiquimod. These receptors have no known antigen. This table comes from immunoSEQ multiplex PCR, and its TCRdb copy is limited to in-frame clones, with some not included. The table shows about 130,000 clones, with roughly 75% occurring only once. The specimen was PBMCs, collected from a glioma patient whose treatment included an IDH1 peptide vaccine. The receptors originated from a man aged 35-49 years with glioma.

Only one count was recorded for this clone. The chain uses TRBV10-3 and TRBJ2-3; D is possibly TRBD2 (6 bases). This CDR3 contains 14 residues. Germline CDR1 ENHRY, CDR2 SYGVKD. Trimming left V 1 base short and J 14 bases short, with 19 bases between. The CDR3 DNA is TGTGCCATCAGTGAGTTTGCCGGGGGAGACCCGGGGTATTTT. It codes for CAISEFAGGDPGYF.

A word on this clone: The same CDR3 arises from other DNA sequences in this sample as well. The chain has TRBV9 and TRBJ1-1; 7 bases fit TRBD1. This CDR3 comprises 14 residues. J gave up 0 bases and V 3 bases, and 2 bases lay outside the gene matches. The germline V gene encodes CDR1 SGDLS and CDR2 YYNGEE. The CDR3 region is CASSAGTVNTEAFF. The CDR3 nucleotides are TGTGCCAGCAGCGCCGGGACAGTGAACACTGAAGCTTTCTTT. Full variable domain (rest looked up from reference TRBV9 and TRBJ1-1): DSGVTQTPKHLITATGQRVTLRCSPRSGDLSVYWYQQSLDQGLQFLIQYYNGEERAKGNILERFSAQQFPDLHSELNLSSLELGDSALYFCASSAGTVNTEAFFGQGTRLTVV.

The chain couples TRBV9 to TRBJ1-3; D is unclear. Germline V gene data show CDR1 as SGDLS and CDR2 as YYNGEE. The CDR3 totals 15 residues. Trimming pared 4 bases from V and 1 base from J, leaving 12 bases between. The CDR3 nucleotides read TGTGCCAGCAGCCTTGTGGGATATTCTGGAAACACCATATATTTT. The encoded protein is CASSLVGYSGNTIYF.

The chain recombines TRBV7-3 with TRBJ2-5; tentatively, D is TRBD2 (6 bases). The V end was cut by 4 bases, the J end by 2 bases, with 17 bases between. The germline V gene has CDR1 SGHTA and CDR2 FQGTGA. The CDR3 extends over 16 amino acids. The CDR3 region is CASSSLHRGNQETQYF. DNA of the CDR3: TGTGCCAGCAGCTCCCTTCACCGGGGGAATCAAGAGACCCAGTACTTC.

This clone was detected a few times. The CDR3 region is CSVARGVGATEAFF. The CDR3 DNA follows: TGCAGCGTTGCGCGAGGGGTCGGGGCCACTGAAGCTTTCTTT. This sequence joins TRBV29-1 and TRBJ1-1; TRBD1 might be the D (5 bases). The CDR3 sequence is 14 residues long. Trimming cost V 4 bases and J 4 bases, with 16 bases left between them. Germline values: CDR1 SQVTM, CDR2 ANQGSEA. The variable domain in full, with the rest retrieved from reference TRBV29-1 and TRBJ1-1, is SAVISQKPSRDICQRGTSLTIQCQVDSQVTMMFWYRQQPGQSLTLIATANQGSEATYESGFVIDKFPISRPNLTFSTLTVSNMSPEDSSIYLCSVARGVGATEAFFGQGTRLTVV.

This chain links TRBV27 with TRBJ1-4; D gene unclear. Trimming left V 3 bases short and J 3 bases short, with 11 bases between. Germline V gene data show CDR1 as MNHEY and CDR2 as SMNVEV (reference sequence). The CDR3 contains 15 residues. In DNA form, the CDR3 reads TGTGCCAGCAGTTTCTTGGACTCCGCTAATGAAAAACTGTTTTTT. It encodes CASSFLDSANEKLFF.

The CDR3 protein is CASSPVGEKLFF. The CDR3 bases are TGTGCCAGCAGCCCAGTGGGGGAAAAACTGTTTTTT. V gene TRBV9 combines with J gene TRBJ1-4; D is unresolved. The CDR3 sequence is 12 residues long. V shed 4 bases and J shed 8 bases, with 9 bases lying between them. CDR1 is SGDLS and CDR2 is YYNGEE in the germline V gene.

As for this clone: The germline gene is not matched at one end of the junction; a read error may be the cause. The rearrangement joins TRBV2 to TRBJ2-7; no clear D gene. CDR1 is SNHLY, CDR2 FYNNEI, per germline. This CDR3 contains 15 residues. The CDR3 nucleotides are TGTGCCAGCAGTGAAGCGCTTGGTAGGCCCTACGGGCAGTACTTC. Translated: CASSEALGRPYGQYF. The full variable domain, completed using reference TRBV2 and TRBJ2-7, is EPEVTQTPSHQVTQMGQEVILRCVPISNHLYFYWYRQILGQKVEFLVSFYNNEISEKSEIFDDQFSVERPDGSNFTLKIRSTKLEDSAMYFCASSEALGRPYGQYFGPGTRLTVT.

This clone was seen a handful of times. This chain links TRBV19 with TRBJ1-5; D is perhaps TRBD1 (5 bases). V dropped 3 bases and J dropped 3 bases, with 12 bases sitting between them. Germline lookup yields CDR1 LNHDA and CDR2 SQIVND (reference sequence). CDR3 length: 15 amino acids. Here the CDR3 DNA reads TGTGCCAGTAGTATGGAGGGGTTGAACAATCAGCCCCAGCATTTT. This codes for CASSMEGLNNQPQHF.

This chain links TRBV4-3 with TRBJ2-3; D not certain. CDR3 length: 13 residues. The V end lost 3 bases, the J end lost 4 bases, and 8 bases lay between the germline ends. Germline lookup yields CDR1 LGHNA and CDR2 YSLEER. CDR3 nucleotide sequence: TGCGCCAGCAGCCATGGGTTGCCAGATACGCAGTATTTT. Its protein is CASSHGLPDTQYF.

The chain uses TRBV14 and TRBJ2-7; a weak D match, TRBD1 (5 bases). Germline V gene lookup returns CDR1 SGHDN and CDR2 FVKESK. This CDR3 has 13 residues. Deletions cut 6 bases from V and 4 bases from J, with 13 bases between. The CDR3 sequence: CASSLNRGYEQYF. The CDR3 DNA follows: TGTGCCAGCAGTCTTAATAGGGGTTACGAGCAGTACTTC.

This chain uses TRBV4-3 with TRBJ2-1; D is unresolved. Germline V gives CDR1 LGHNA, CDR2 YSLEER. This CDR3 comprises 17 residues. The V end was cut by 0 bases, the J end by 0 bases, with 12 bases between. The CDR3 nucleotides read TGCGCCAGCAGCCAAGATCTGCCAGGAAGCTCCTACAATGAGCAGTTCTTC. Translation: CASSQDLPGSSYNEQFF.

The chain links TRBV10-3 to TRBJ2-7, with 12 positions matching TRBD2. The CDR3 consists of 15 residues. The V and J ends lost 6 bases and 6 bases, in that order; junction bases with no gene match: 9. The germline CDR1 and CDR2 sequences are ENHRY and SYGVKD. In DNA form, the CDR3 reads TGTGCCATCAGACCAGGACTAGCGGGACGCTTCGAGCAGTACTTC. The encoded protein is CAIRPGLAGRFEQYF.

The rearrangement uses TRBV5-1 and TRBJ2-7; D is undetermined. This CDR3 comprises 13 residues. The germline CDR1 and CDR2 sequences are SGHRS and YFSETQ. The ends were cut back, 0 bases at V and 3 bases at J, with 7 bases in the middle. The CDR3 region has the DNA TGCGCCAGCAGCTTGGGACGGAACTACGAGCAGTACTTC. Amino acids: CASSLGRNYEQYF.

For the CDR3, the DNA is TGTGCCAGTAGTGTCTCCCATAGAAGGGGGAACACCGGGGAGCTGTTTTTT. Amino acids: CASSVSHRRGNTGELFF. V gene TRBV19 combines with J gene TRBJ2-2, with D tentatively TRBD1 (5 bases). This CDR3 comprises 17 residues. Trimming stripped 5 bases from V and 1 base from J, with 17 bases between. The germline V gene has CDR1 LNHDA and CDR2 SQIVND (reference sequence).

This clone has a single count. This chain uses TRBV9 with TRBJ2-5, with D perhaps TRBD2 (6 bases). The CDR3 is made up of 13 amino acids. The germline V gene has CDR1 SGDLS and CDR2 YYNGEE. Trimming cost V 3 bases and J 1 base, with 7 bases left between them. CDR3 coding DNA: TGTGCCAGCAGCGGCGGGGTCCAAGAGACCCAGTACTTC. As protein: CASSGGVQETQYF.

This chain links TRBV7-2 with TRBJ1-6; D possibly corresponds to TRBD1 (5 bases). The V and J ends lost 1 base and 10 bases respectively, with 14 bases between them. Germline-derived CDR1 and CDR2 are SGHTA and FQGNSA. CDR3 length: 15 residues. The CDR3 region has the DNA TGTGCCAGCAGCTTAGTTGGGCTTAAGGGGTCACCCCTCCACTTT. Translating gives CASSLVGLKGSPLHF.

The rearrangement links TRBV2 to TRBJ2-5, with D possibly called TRBD1 or TRBD2 (7 bases each). This CDR3 contains 15 residues. Per the germline V gene, CDR1 is SNHLY and CDR2 is FYNNEI. Trimming pared 4 bases from V and 1 base from J, leaving 13 bases between. The DNA of the CDR3 is TGTGCCAGCAGTGCACAGGGGAGGGGCCAAGAGACCCAGTACTTC. Residues: CASSAQGRGQETQYF.

V usage is TRBV6-1 and J usage is TRBJ2-7; 7 bases are shared with TRBD1. With 5 bases clipped from V and 5 bases from J, the junction kept 9 bases outside the gene matches. The CDR3 is 14 amino acids. Germline V gene data show CDR1 as MNHNS and CDR2 as SASEGT. The CDR3 region is CASSRDRSLDEQYF. CDR3 in DNA: TGTGCCAGCAGTAGGGACAGATCTCTAGACGAGCAGTACTTC.

The chain employs TRBV2 and TRBJ2-6; D is ambiguous. V was trimmed by 5 bases and J by 0 bases, leaving 2 bases between them. The CDR3 sequence is 13 residues long. Per the germline V gene, CDR1 is SNHLY and CDR2 is FYNNEI. In DNA, the CDR3 is TGTGCCAGCAGTTTCTCTGGGGCCAACGTCCTGACTTTC. Translated: CASSFSGANVLTF.

This chain joins TRBV7-9 and TRBJ2-1; a possible D gene is TRBD1 (6 bases). Germline CDR1 SEHNR, CDR2 FQNEAQ (reference sequence). Trimming left V 0 bases short and J 10 bases short, with 13 bases between. The CDR3 is made up of 14 amino acids. CDR3 protein: CASSLAGGQPEQFF. The CDR3 DNA follows: TGTGCCAGCAGCTTAGCCGGTGGACAGCCCGAGCAGTTCTTC. The variable domain in full, completed from reference TRBV7-9 and TRBJ2-1, reads DTGVSQNPRHKITKRGQNVTFRCDPISEHNRLYWYRQTLGQGPEFLTYFQNEAQLEKSRLLSDRFSAERPKGSFSTLEIQRTEQGDSAMYLCASSLAGGQPEQFFGPGTRLTVL.

This sequence joins TRBV5-8 and TRBJ1-5, with 7 bases identical to TRBD1. The CDR3 has 15 residues. After removal of 3 bases from V and 5 bases from J, the junction contained 8 bases not matched to a gene. The germline V gene encodes CDR1 SGHTS and CDR2 YDEGEE. CDR3: CASSSRQGRDQPQHF. DNA for the CDR3: TGTGCCAGCAGCTCCCGACAGGGAAGGGATCAGCCCCAGCATTTT.

The rearrangement links TRBV18 to TRBJ2-1; D gene uncertain. CDR3 length equals 16 residues. From germline, CDR1 is KGHSH and CDR2 LQKENI. V was pared by 3 bases and J by 1 base, with 13 bases between. The CDR3 coding sequence is TGTGCCAGCTCACCGCCCCCGGGCCTATCCTACAATGAGCAGTTCTTC. Translating it yields CASSPPPGLSYNEQFF.

This rearrangement joins TRBV5-5 to TRBJ2-5; a weak D match, TRBD2 (6 bases). The germline gives CDR1 SGHKS, CDR2 YYEKEE (reference sequence). V shed 3 bases and J shed 1 base, with 10 bases lying between them. The CDR3 is 14 amino acids. In DNA form, the CDR3 reads TGTGCCAGCAGCTCGGGACTGCTCCAAGAGACCCAGTACTTC. Its translation: CASSSGLLQETQYF.

V is TRBV27 and J is TRBJ2-1; no clear D. V lost 10 bases and J 9 bases, leaving 13 bases between the germline ends. Germline CDR1 is MNHEY and CDR2 is SMNVEV (reference sequence). The CDR3 contains 11 residues. The CDR3 DNA sequence: TGTGCCACTCATAGGTGCCTTGAGCAGTTCTTC. This encodes CATHRCLEQFF.

V and J are TRBV19 and TRBJ2-3, with D perhaps matching TRBD2 (6 bases). V was clipped by 0 bases and J by 2 bases, with 15 bases between them. Germline V gives CDR1 LNHDA, CDR2 SQIVND (reference sequence). The CDR3 covers 17 residues. Here the CDR3 reads CASSIDRAGSPTDTQYF. In nucleotides, the CDR3 is TGTGCCAGTAGTATAGATCGGGCGGGGAGCCCCACAGATACGCAGTATTTT.